This is a list of T cell receptor beta chains from one sample in a study of T-cell reconstitution after alpha-beta-depleted transplantation in children. TCRdb fed the PCR reads into MiXCR, producing one record per CDR3 protein. The repertoire has about 610,000 distinct CDR3 sequences, roughly a tenth of them found once; the top ten carry roughly 3.9%. The sequencing here drew on PBMCs from the stem cell graft donor, taken from the stem cell graft. Receptors were obtained from a human donor who donated a stem cell graft to a child with acute myeloid leukemia. CDR3s include the opening cysteine and the closing phenylalanine or tryptophan. A D gene is named only where the DNA matches it firmly. Clone size, where shown, is once, few, many, or a class for clones that have expanded.

size: -
J: TRBJ1-2
D: -
V: TRBV20-1
CDR3: CSATVGLGYGYTF
DNA: TGCAGTGCTACCGTGGGGCTGGGGTATGGCTACACCTTC

size: few
J: TRBJ1-3
D: -
V: TRBV29-1
CDR3: CSVVTGPPGNTIYF
DNA: TGCAGCGTCGTTACAGGGCCCCCTGGAAACACCATATATTTT

size: many
J: TRBJ2-5
D: -
V: TRBV5-1
CDR3: CASRHQETQYF
DNA: TGCGCCAGCAGACACCAAGAGACCCAGTACTTC

size: few
J: TRBJ2-1
D: TRBD2
V: TRBV14
CDR3: CASSPSTSGRSSYNEQFF
DNA: TGTGCCAGCAGCCCCTCTACTAGCGGGAGGAGCTCCTACAATGAGCAGTTCTTC

size: few
J: TRBJ2-5
D: -
V: TRBV10-3
CDR3: CAISESLPRETQYF
DNA: TGTGCCATCAGTGAGTCCTTGCCTCGGGAGACCCAGTACTTC

size: -
J: TRBJ2-7
D: -
V: TRBV7-2
CDR3: CASGGSGSNYEQYF
DNA: TGTGCCAGCGGGGGGTCAGGGTCGAACTACGAGCAGTACTTC

size: -
J: TRBJ2-1
D: -
V: TRBV3-1
CDR3: CASSHLVGPDEQFF
DNA: TGTGCCAGCAGCCATCTGGTGGGGCCCGATGAGCAGTTCTTC

size: -
J: TRBJ2-1
D: TRBD2
V: TRBV30
CDR3: CAVGLAGGEQFF
DNA: TGTGCCGTGGGACTAGCGGGAGGGGAGCAGTTCTTC

size: few
J: TRBJ2-7
D: -
V: TRBV12-3/TRBV12-4
CDR3: CASSGAGGNSYEQYF
DNA: TGTGCCAGCAGTGGGGCTGGCGGCAACTCCTACGAGCAGTACTTC

size: few
J: TRBJ1-2
D: TRBD1
V: TRBV6-5
CDR3: CASSYQTGAGYTF
DNA: TGTGCCAGCAGTTACCAGACAGGGGCGGGCTACACCTTC

size: -
J: TRBJ2-7
D: TRBD1
V: TRBV7-9
CDR3: CASSNRDRGSNEQYF
DNA: TGTGCCAGCAGCAACCGGGACAGGGGGAGTAACGAGCAGTACTTC

size: -
J: TRBJ2-1
D: -
V: TRBV30
CDR3: CAWSAVNEQFF
DNA: TGTGCCTGGAGCGCCGTCAATGAGCAGTTCTTC

size: many
J: TRBJ1-2
D: -
V: TRBV27
CDR3: CASRVLGGANYGYTF
DNA: TGTGCCAGCAGGGTCTTGGGGGGCGCTAACTATGGCTACACCTTC

size: -
J: TRBJ2-7
D: TRBD1
V: TRBV12-3/TRBV12-4
CDR3: CASSVGTGIIPYEQYF
DNA: TGTGCCAGCAGTGTAGGGACAGGGATAATCCCCTACGAGCAGTACTTC

size: few
J: TRBJ1-2
D: TRBD1
V: TRBV27
CDR3: CASSPRTGTYGYTF
DNA: TGTGCCAGCAGTCCCCGGACAGGCACCTATGGCTACACCTTC

size: few
J: TRBJ2-7
D: TRBD2
V: TRBV20-1
CDR3: CSASVLAGGRDEQYF
DNA: TGCAGTGCTAGTGTACTAGCGGGAGGAAGAGACGAGCAGTACTTC

size: many
J: TRBJ2-1
D: TRBD2
V: TRBV3-1
CDR3: CASSQDRGGSRSYNEQFF
DNA: TGTGCCAGCAGCCAAGATCGGGGGGGGAGTCGGTCCTACAATGAGCAGTTCTTC

size: -
J: TRBJ2-7
D: TRBD1
V: TRBV12-3/TRBV12-4
CDR3: CASGYRGQGDEQYF
DNA: TGTGCCAGCGGTTACAGGGGGCAAGGCGACGAGCAGTACTTC

size: few
J: TRBJ2-7
D: -
V: TRBV6-2/TRBV6-3
CDR3: CASSYSRLHEQYF
DNA: TGTGCCAGCAGTTACTCAAGGCTTCACGAGCAGTACTTC

size: few
J: TRBJ2-1
D: -
V: TRBV20-1
CDR3: CSAREDLTFHSNEQFF
DNA: TGCAGTGCTAGAGAAGATTTGACCTTTCATAGCAATGAGCAGTTCTTC

size: few
J: TRBJ2-7
D: TRBD1
V: TRBV5-6
CDR3: CASSSTGTGHEQYF
DNA: TGTGCCAGCAGCTCTACCGGGACAGGGCACGAGCAGTACTTC

size: few
J: TRBJ2-1
D: TRBD2
V: TRBV7-9
CDR3: CASSLLGSGSSYNEQFF
DNA: TGTGCCAGCAGCTTATTGGGTAGCGGGAGTTCCTACAATGAGCAGTTCTTC

size: many
J: TRBJ2-7
D: TRBD2
V: TRBV7-2
CDR3: CASSIREREREQYF
DNA: TGTGCCAGCAGCATTAGGGAGCGGGAGAGGGAGCAGTACTTC

size: many
J: TRBJ2-7
D: -
V: TRBV24-1
CDR3: CATSDSDGNYEQYF
DNA: TGTGCCACCAGTGATTCGGACGGAAACTACGAGCAGTACTTC

size: few
J: TRBJ2-1
D: -
V: TRBV20-1
CDR3: CSARDLDEQFF
DNA: TGCAGTGCTAGAGATCTTGACGAGCAGTTCTTC

size: -
J: TRBJ2-5
D: -
V: TRBV12-3/TRBV12-4
CDR3: CASSPQIRETQYF
DNA: TGTGCCAGCAGCCCCCAAATCCGGGAGACCCAGTACTTC

size: few
J: TRBJ2-6
D: -
V: TRBV20-1
CDR3: CSARDRGNSGANVLTF
DNA: TGCAGTGCTAGAGATAGGGGGAACTCTGGGGCCAACGTCCTGACTTTC

size: -
J: TRBJ1-1
D: TRBD1
V: TRBV29-1
CDR3: CSVPGTGGTEAFF
DNA: TGCAGCGTTCCCGGGACAGGGGGCACTGAAGCTTTCTTT

size: many
J: TRBJ2-7
D: -
V: TRBV27
CDR3: CASSLSIVTGTIYEQYF
DNA: TGTGCCAGCAGTTTATCCATAGTTACCGGTACGATTTACGAGCAGTACTTC

size: few
J: TRBJ2-5
D: TRBD1
V: TRBV29-1
CDR3: CSAPTGGETQYF
DNA: TGCAGCGCCCCGACAGGGGGGGAGACCCAGTACTTC

size: many
J: TRBJ2-7
D: TRBD2
V: TRBV6-5
CDR3: CASSYKPGGRGGREQYF
DNA: TGTGCCAGCAGTTACAAACCTGGCGGGAGAGGAGGAAGAGAGCAGTACTTC

size: -
J: TRBJ2-1
D: TRBD2
V: TRBV10-3
CDR3: CAISESGLAGRYTEQFF
DNA: TGTGCCATCAGTGAGTCTGGATTAGCGGGCCGGTACACTGAGCAGTTCTTC

size: few
J: TRBJ1-4
D: -
V: TRBV12-3/TRBV12-4
CDR3: CASSSLFGRVVKKLFF
DNA: TGTGCCAGCAGTTCTCTGTTCGGCAGGGTCGTAAAAAAACTGTTTTTT

size: -
J: TRBJ1-1
D: -
V: TRBV5-1
CDR3: CASSRDEVNTEAFF
DNA: TGCGCCAGCAGCAGGGACGAAGTGAACACTGAAGCTTTCTTT

size: many
J: TRBJ1-6
D: TRBD1
V: TRBV7-2
CDR3: CASSLFGTGDSPLHF
DNA: TGTGCCAGCAGCTTATTCGGGACAGGGGATTCACCCCTCCACTTT

size: -
J: TRBJ2-1
D: TRBD2
V: TRBV7-8
CDR3: CASSLAPSGRSYNEQFF
DNA: TGTGCCAGCAGCTTAGCGCCTAGCGGGAGATCCTACAATGAGCAGTTCTTC

size: -
J: TRBJ2-3
D: -
V: TRBV27
CDR3: CASGRIADTQYF
DNA: TGTGCCAGCGGGAGGATTGCAGATACGCAGTATTTT

size: many
J: TRBJ2-7
D: TRBD1
V: TRBV20-1
CDR3: CSASPRDRAYEQYF
DNA: TGCAGTGCTAGCCCCAGGGACAGGGCCTACGAGCAGTACTTC

size: -
J: TRBJ2-3
D: TRBD2
V: TRBV12-3/TRBV12-4
CDR3: CASSLFRGGVGDTQYF
DNA: TGTGCCAGCAGTTTATTTCGGGGGGGGGTCGGCGATACGCAGTATTTT

size: few
J: TRBJ2-7
D: TRBD2
V: TRBV24-1
CDR3: CATSDRTSGAYHGQYF
DNA: TGTGCCACCAGTGACCGGACTAGCGGGGCTTATCACGGGCAGTACTTC

size: few
J: TRBJ2-1
D: TRBD2
V: TRBV7-3
CDR3: CASSAGIAGGAYNEQFF
DNA: TGTGCCAGCAGCGCTGGCATAGCGGGAGGGGCCTACAATGAGCAGTTCTTC

size: -
J: TRBJ2-6
D: -
V: TRBV15
CDR3: CATSRILGGANVLTF
DNA: TGTGCCACCAGCAGAATCCTAGGGGGGGCCAACGTCCTGACTTTC

size: -
J: TRBJ2-3
D: TRBD2
V: TRBV5-5
CDR3: CASSLELAGDPTDTQYF
DNA: TGTGCCAGCAGCTTGGAACTAGCGGGAGATCCCACAGATACGCAGTATTTT

size: -
J: TRBJ1-1
D: -
V: TRBV7-9
CDR3: CASTSGKVPEAFF
DNA: TGTGCCAGCACCTCGGGGAAGGTCCCAGAAGCTTTCTTT

size: -
J: TRBJ2-1
D: TRBD2
V: TRBV6-1
CDR3: CASSVGLAYLNEQFF
DNA: TGTGCCAGCAGTGTGGGACTAGCGTATTTAAATGAGCAGTTCTTC

size: -
J: TRBJ2-3
D: TRBD2
V: TRBV5-1
CDR3: CASSTGLAGGADTQYF
DNA: TGCGCCAGCAGCACGGGACTAGCGGGAGGGGCGGATACGCAGTATTTT

size: few
J: TRBJ1-2
D: -
V: TRBV29-1
CDR3: CSVTGTFNYGYTF
DNA: TGCAGCGTAACCGGGACTTTTAACTATGGCTACACCTTC

size: -
J: TRBJ1-2
D: -
V: TRBV20-1
CDR3: CSARDQARGDYGYTF
DNA: TGCAGTGCTAGAGATCAGGCCAGGGGAGACTATGGCTACACCTTC

size: few
J: TRBJ1-1
D: TRBD1
V: TRBV29-1
CDR3: CSAETGIDTEAFF
DNA: TGCAGCGCCGAGACAGGGATCGACACTGAAGCTTTCTTT

size: few
J: TRBJ2-1
D: TRBD2
V: TRBV9
CDR3: CASSTRLAGDHEQFF
DNA: TGTGCCAGCAGCACACGACTAGCGGGAGATCATGAGCAGTTCTTC

size: few
J: TRBJ2-1
D: -
V: TRBV5-1
CDR3: CASSPVTTPGNEQFF
DNA: TGCGCCAGCAGCCCCGTTACGACCCCTGGGAATGAGCAGTTCTTC

size: few
J: TRBJ2-7
D: TRBD2
V: TRBV29-1
CDR3: CSVEPSGRGEQYF
DNA: TGCAGCGTTGAACCCAGCGGGAGGGGTGAGCAGTACTTC

size: many
J: TRBJ1-1
D: TRBD1
V: TRBV6-5
CDR3: CASSQTGVGNTEAFF
DNA: TGTGCCAGCAGCCAGACAGGGGTAGGGAACACTGAAGCTTTCTTT

size: -
J: TRBJ2-6
D: -
V: TRBV7-9
CDR3: CASTNSGANVLTF
DNA: TGTGCCAGCACGAACTCTGGGGCCAACGTCCTGACTTTC

size: few
J: TRBJ2-2
D: TRBD1
V: TRBV9
CDR3: CASSVAGQGLFTGELFF
DNA: TGTGCCAGCAGCGTAGCGGGACAGGGTCTCTTCACCGGGGAGCTGTTTTTT

size: few
J: TRBJ2-1
D: TRBD2
V: TRBV5-6
CDR3: CASSLPLLGTSSNEQFF
DNA: TGTGCCAGCAGCTTACCCCTCCTCGGGACTAGCTCCAATGAGCAGTTCTTC

size: many
J: TRBJ2-5
D: TRBD1
V: TRBV20-1
CDR3: CSARVGTGAETQYF
DNA: TGCAGTGCTAGAGTCGGGACAGGGGCAGAGACCCAGTACTTC

size: many
J: TRBJ2-2
D: TRBD2
V: TRBV6-2/TRBV6-3
CDR3: CASSHYLGLARTGELFF
DNA: TGTGCCAGCAGCCACTACCTAGGACTAGCGCGCACCGGGGAGCTGTTTTTT

size: -
J: TRBJ1-3
D: -
V: TRBV7-6
CDR3: CASSPPAGNSPVNTIYF
DNA: TGTGCCAGCAGTCCTCCAGCGGGGAACAGCCCTGTAAACACCATATATTTT

size: -
J: TRBJ2-7
D: -
V: TRBV20-1
CDR3: CSASPGQTYEQYF
DNA: TGCAGTGCTTCCCCGGGGCAGACCTACGAGCAGTACTTC